Listed below are T cell receptor beta chains from one sample, sequenced in a study of shared clonotypes between healthy human individuals. TCRdb's copy holds only in-frame clones and misses some; the assay was immunoSEQ multiplex PCR. The sample lists about 1 million clones, about 75% seen once, with about 1.5% in the top ten. Sample: memory CD4+ T cells sorted from blood. The receptors derive from a man aged 18-30 years in good health. Both conserved end residues are part of each CDR3. A D gene is named only where the DNA matches it firmly. A clone size is listed for some rows: how often the clone was seen (once, few, many), or a class if it is expanded.

V,D,J,size,CDR3,DNA
TRBV2,.,TRBJ1-2,.,CASSENLGRTLYGYTF,TGTGCCAGCAGTGAAAACCTAGGACGGACCCTCTATGGCTACACCTTC
TRBV28,.,TRBJ1-5,once,CASSFKSNQPQHF,TGTGCCAGCAGTTTCAAGAGCAATCAGCCCCAGCATTTT
TRBV7-2,TRBD2,TRBJ2-5,.,CASSPQAGGRETQYF,TGTGCCAGCAGCCCTCAAGCGGGGGGGCGGGAGACCCAGTACTTC
TRBV5-1,.,TRBJ1-3,.,CASTLSGSGNTIYF,TGCGCCAGCACCCTCTCGGGATCTGGAAACACCATATATTTT
TRBV28,TRBD1,TRBJ2-7,.,CASSRDRGSGEQYF,TGTGCCAGCAGTCGGGACAGGGGGTCGGGCGAGCAGTACTTC
TRBV5-4,TRBD1,TRBJ1-1,once,CASSLTGGGNTEAFF,TGTGCCAGCAGCTTGACAGGGGGCGGCAACACTGAAGCTTTCTTT
TRBV5-8,.,TRBJ2-6,.,CASRPRGVWANVLTF,TGTGCCAGCCGACCGAGGGGAGTCTGGGCCAACGTCCTGACTTTC
TRBV18,.,TRBJ2-5,once,CASQGGRQETQYF,TGTGCCAGCCAGGGGGGCAGGCAAGAGACCCAGTACTTC
TRBV27,.,TRBJ1-1,.,CASSLSGRAEAFF,TGTGCCAGCAGTTTATCAGGGAGGGCTGAAGCTTTCTTT
TRBV18,.,TRBJ1-2,.,CASSPPVNSQYGYTF,TGTGCCAGCTCACCACCAGTCAACAGTCAGTATGGCTACACCTTC
TRBV18,TRBD2,TRBJ2-7,few,CASSTGLAETYEQYF,TGTGCCAGCTCAACAGGACTAGCGGAGACCTACGAGCAGTACTTC
TRBV14,.,TRBJ1-2,.,CASSRTNYGYTF,TGTGCCAGCAGTCGAACTAACTATGGCTACACCTTC
TRBV15,TRBD1,TRBJ2-5,.,CATSRDPGQGGKTQYF,TGTGCCACCAGCAGAGATCCGGGACAGGGTGGCAAGACCCAGTACTTC
TRBV18,.,TRBJ2-3,.,CASSPDEDTQYF,TGTGCCAGCTCACCAGATGAGGATACGCAGTATTTT
TRBV6-1,TRBD1,TRBJ2-7,.,CASSERGQGAGEQYF,TGTGCCAGCAGTGAAAGGGGACAGGGGGCGGGGGAGCAGTACTTC
TRBV5-1,TRBD1,TRBJ1-6,.,CASSLVPPGQGSPLHF,TGCGCCAGCAGCTTGGTCCCTCCGGGACAGGGATCACCCCTCCACTTT
TRBV30,.,TRBJ1-6,many,CAWNTGGNSPLHF,TGTGCCTGGAACACAGGCGGGAATTCACCCCTCCACTTT
TRBV7-2,.,TRBJ2-1,once,CASSGTEQFF,TGTGCCAGCAGCGGAACAGAGCAGTTCTTC
TRBV18,TRBD2,TRBJ2-5,.,CASSPSRGAGGPKTQYF,TGTGCCAGCTCACCGTCCCGAGGAGCGGGAGGGCCCAAGACCCAGTACTTC
TRBV5-1,TRBD2,TRBJ2-1,.,CASSDSGGTYNEQFF,TGCGCCAGCAGCGATAGCGGGGGGACCTACAATGAGCAGTTCTTC
TRBV6-1,.,TRBJ1-1,.,CASRNIRLQGEEAFF,TGTGCCAGCAGGAATATCCGATTACAGGGTGAAGAAGCTTTCTTT
TRBV5-4,.,TRBJ2-3,.,CASSPGGLTDTQYF,TGTGCCAGCAGCCCCGGGGGACTCACAGATACGCAGTATTTT
TRBV30,.,TRBJ2-5,.,CAWSGGRPQETQYF,TGTGCCTGGAGTGGGGGCAGGCCTCAAGAGACCCAGTACTTC
TRBV4-1,.,TRBJ2-1,.,CASREFGGTFEQFF,TGCGCCAGCAGAGAATTCGGCGGGACGTTTGAGCAGTTCTTC
TRBV19,TRBD1,TRBJ1-6,once,CASTRTGATNSPLHF,TGTGCCAGTACCCGGACAGGGGCCACCAATTCACCCCTCCACTTT
TRBV7-3,.,TRBJ2-3,.,CASSLTGTDTQYF,TGTGCCAGCAGCTTAACGGGGACAGATACGCAGTATTTT
TRBV28,.,TRBJ1-1,few,CASSWGALMNTEAFF,TGTGCCAGCAGTTGGGGGGCACTCATGAACACTGAAGCTTTCTTT
TRBV5-1,.,TRBJ1-4,.,CASSLAGTVEKLFF,TGCGCCAGCAGCTTGGCCGGGACGGTTGAAAAACTGTTTTTT